This note documents a single T cell receptor (beta chain) sequence. The antigen remains undetermined. The repertoire was sequenced with immunoSEQ multiplex PCR; TCRdb's copy has only in-frame clones and lacks some. The sample lists approximately 82,000 clones, about 93% seen once, with around 1.2% in the top ten. The record originates from a study of graft-versus-host responses after intestinal transplantation. Turning to the study itself: Recipients uniformly received anti-thymocyte globulin induction, followed by tacrolimus and steroids for roughly 3 years.

This CDR3 region has 12 residues. CDR1 and CDR2 from the germline V gene are MNHEY and SMNVEV (reference sequence). V lost 8 bases, J lost 9 bases, and 14 bases lay in between. This receptor was obtained from a human donor who was the organ donor for an intestinal transplant. This material consisted of unstimulated CD8+ T cells sorted from spleen or lymph node cells, taken before transplant. This sequence joins TRBV27 and TRBJ2-1, with unresolved D. CDR3 in amino acids: CASHCRGCEQFF. CDR3 nucleotide sequence: TGTGCCAGCCATTGTCGCGGATGTGAGCAGTTCTTC.